This is a list of T cell receptor beta chains from one sample in a study of T cell changes during pregnancy in multiple sclerosis. Sequencing was performed with immunoSEQ multiplex PCR; in TCRdb, only in-frame clones are kept and a portion is missing. The data hold tens of thousands of clones, with around 93% observed a single time. The sample was CD4+ T cells from peripheral blood mononuclear cells, taken before pregnancy. The source of these receptors is a female donor with multiple sclerosis, enrolled in a pregnancy study. The CDR3 runs from the conserved cysteine through the conserved F or W. Fields, in order: J gene, V gene, clone size, D gene, CDR3 protein, CDR3 DNA. The D gene is left open where the match is weak. Clone size is given for some rows only: seen once, a few or many times, or a class if the clone is expanded.

J gene: TRBJ2-2; V gene: TRBV18; clone size: -; D gene: TRBD2; CDR3 protein: CASSPPRTSGSYYSGELFF; CDR3 DNA: TGTGCCAGCTCACCACCTCGGACTAGCGGGAGTTACTATTCCGGGGAGCTGTTTTTT
J gene: TRBJ1-1; V gene: TRBV29-1; clone size: -; D gene: TRBD1; CDR3 protein: CSVQPDRGAEAFF; CDR3 DNA: TGCAGCGTCCAACCCGACAGGGGAGCTGAAGCTTTCTTT
J gene: TRBJ1-2; V gene: TRBV25-1; clone size: -; D gene: -; CDR3 protein: CASRSTGPSTRANYGYTF; CDR3 DNA: TGTGCCAGCAGATCGACAGGCCCGAGCACCCGAGCTAACTATGGCTACACCTTC
J gene: TRBJ2-5; V gene: TRBV7-8; clone size: -; D gene: TRBD2; CDR3 protein: CASSLGLARETQYF; CDR3 DNA: TGTGCCAGCAGCTTAGGACTAGCACGAGAGACCCAGTACTTC
J gene: TRBJ1-3; V gene: TRBV5-1; clone size: -; D gene: -; CDR3 protein: CASSLSPAANSGNTIYF; CDR3 DNA: TGCGCCAGCAGCTTGAGTCCAGCGGCGAACTCTGGAAACACCATATATTTT
J gene: TRBJ2-3; V gene: TRBV10-3; clone size: -; D gene: -; CDR3 protein: CAIDSGPTDTQYF; CDR3 DNA: TGTGCCATCGACAGCGGGCCCACAGATACGCAGTATTTT
J gene: TRBJ2-3; V gene: TRBV6-6; clone size: -; D gene: TRBD2; CDR3 protein: CASSGTSGYTDTQYF; CDR3 DNA: TGTGCCAGCTCGGGGACTAGCGGGTACACAGATACGCAGTATTTT
J gene: TRBJ2-1; V gene: TRBV10-3; clone size: -; D gene: TRBD2; CDR3 protein: CAISRLAGDEQFF; CDR3 DNA: TGTGCCATCAGTAGACTAGCAGGCGATGAGCAGTTCTTC
J gene: TRBJ1-2; V gene: TRBV6-1; clone size: -; D gene: -; CDR3 protein: CASSESSPYGYTF; CDR3 DNA: TGTGCCAGCAGTGAATCCAGTCCCTATGGCTACACCTTC
J gene: TRBJ2-1; V gene: TRBV7-2; clone size: -; D gene: TRBD2; CDR3 protein: CASSTYVAGLNNEQFF; CDR3 DNA: TGTGCCAGCAGCACCTATGTTGCGGGACTAAACAATGAGCAGTTCTTC
J gene: TRBJ2-1; V gene: TRBV27; clone size: -; D gene: TRBD2; CDR3 protein: CASSFTSGRYNEQFF; CDR3 DNA: TGTGCCAGCAGTTTTACTAGCGGGAGGTACAATGAGCAGTTCTTC
J gene: TRBJ1-1; V gene: TRBV14; clone size: -; D gene: TRBD1; CDR3 protein: CASSQPGQVITEAFF; CDR3 DNA: TGTGCCAGCAGCCAGCCAGGACAGGTGATCACTGAAGCTTTCTTT
J gene: TRBJ1-5; V gene: TRBV5-4; clone size: -; D gene: -; CDR3 protein: CASSSTGSNQPQHF; CDR3 DNA: TGTGCCAGCAGCTCCACAGGAAGCAATCAGCCCCAGCATTTT
J gene: TRBJ1-2; V gene: TRBV7-2; clone size: -; D gene: TRBD1; CDR3 protein: CASSLTGGQVEAGYTF; CDR3 DNA: TGTGCCAGCAGCTTAACGGGGGGACAGGTAGAGGCGGGCTACACCTTC
J gene: TRBJ2-1; V gene: TRBV14; clone size: -; D gene: -; CDR3 protein: CASSVPQGLPGSYNEQFF; CDR3 DNA: TGTGCCAGCAGCGTTCCCCAGGGACTCCCCGGCTCCTACAATGAGCAGTTCTTC
J gene: TRBJ1-1; V gene: TRBV6-6; clone size: -; D gene: TRBD1; CDR3 protein: CASSPGTGGMDTEAFF; CDR3 DNA: TGTGCCAGCAGTCCCGGGACAGGGGGTATGGACACTGAAGCTTTCTTT
J gene: TRBJ2-7; V gene: TRBV11-1; clone size: -; D gene: -; CDR3 protein: CASSLAFFQGDSYEQYF; CDR3 DNA: TGTGCCAGCAGCTTAGCGTTTTTCCAAGGGGACTCCTACGAGCAGTACTTC
J gene: TRBJ1-1; V gene: TRBV28; clone size: few; D gene: -; CDR3 protein: CASGGLVAFF; CDR3 DNA: TGTGCCAGCGGTGGACTCGTAGCTTTCTTT
J gene: TRBJ2-1; V gene: TRBV7-9; clone size: -; D gene: TRBD2; CDR3 protein: CASSLALAGHNEQFF; CDR3 DNA: TGTGCCAGCAGCCTGGCGCTAGCGGGTCACAATGAGCAGTTCTTC
J gene: TRBJ2-2; V gene: TRBV19; clone size: -; D gene: -; CDR3 protein: CASSITGVPGELFF; CDR3 DNA: TGTGCCAGTAGTATAACCGGGGTTCCCGGGGAGCTGTTTTTT
J gene: TRBJ2-5; V gene: TRBV7-6; clone size: -; D gene: -; CDR3 protein: CASTTSGLQETQYF; CDR3 DNA: TGTGCCAGCACCACGAGCGGGCTCCAAGAGACCCAGTACTTC
J gene: TRBJ2-2; V gene: TRBV28; clone size: -; D gene: TRBD2; CDR3 protein: CASSSVGGRADRTGELFF; CDR3 DNA: TGTGCCAGCAGTTCCGTCGGCGGGAGGGCCGATCGCACCGGGGAGCTGTTTTTT
J gene: TRBJ1-1; V gene: TRBV7-9; clone size: -; D gene: TRBD1; CDR3 protein: CASSPDRGQHTEAFF; CDR3 DNA: TGTGCCAGCAGCCCAGACAGGGGGCAGCACACTGAAGCTTTCTTT
J gene: TRBJ2-1; V gene: TRBV6-1; clone size: -; D gene: TRBD2; CDR3 protein: CASLVGLVFNEQFF; CDR3 DNA: TGTGCCAGTTTGGTGGGACTAGTCTTCAATGAGCAGTTCTTC
J gene: TRBJ2-3; V gene: TRBV29-1; clone size: -; D gene: TRBD1; CDR3 protein: CSGGTGTDTQYF; CDR3 DNA: TGCAGCGGTGGGACAGGCACAGATACGCAGTATTTT
J gene: TRBJ2-3; V gene: TRBV5-4; clone size: -; D gene: -; CDR3 protein: CASSRTALSTDTQYF; CDR3 DNA: TGTGCCAGCAGTCGGACTGCCCTAAGCACAGATACGCAGTATTTT
J gene: TRBJ1-4; V gene: TRBV19; clone size: -; D gene: TRBD1; CDR3 protein: CATGDSAEKLFF; CDR3 DNA: TGTGCCACCGGGGACAGCGCTGAAAAACTGTTTTTT
J gene: TRBJ2-1; V gene: TRBV9; clone size: -; D gene: TRBD2; CDR3 protein: CASSVELAGRNEQFF; CDR3 DNA: TGTGCCAGCAGCGTAGAACTAGCGGGGCGCAATGAGCAGTTCTTC
J gene: TRBJ2-3; V gene: TRBV5-1; clone size: -; D gene: -; CDR3 protein: CASSLVVGLTDTQYF; CDR3 DNA: TGCGCCAGCAGCTTGGTTGTTGGCCTCACGGATACGCAGTATTTT
J gene: TRBJ1-1; V gene: TRBV14; clone size: -; D gene: TRBD1; CDR3 protein: CASSQQGGAFF; CDR3 DNA: TGTGCCAGCAGCCAGCAGGGGGGAGCTTTCTTT
J gene: TRBJ2-3; V gene: TRBV7-9; clone size: -; D gene: -; CDR3 protein: CASSSSQGGKRDTQYF; CDR3 DNA: TGTGCCAGCAGCTCCTCGCAAGGCGGGAAGAGGGATACGCAGTATTTT
J gene: TRBJ2-1; V gene: TRBV4-1; clone size: -; D gene: TRBD2; CDR3 protein: CASSHRRLAGGENEQFF; CDR3 DNA: TGCGCCAGCAGCCACCGTCGCCTAGCGGGAGGGGAGAATGAGCAGTTCTTC
J gene: TRBJ1-5; V gene: TRBV19; clone size: -; D gene: -; CDR3 protein: CASSTTQGDSQPQHF; CDR3 DNA: TGTGCCAGTAGTACCACACAGGGAGATAGTCAGCCCCAGCATTTT
J gene: TRBJ2-1; V gene: TRBV7-9; clone size: -; D gene: TRBD2; CDR3 protein: CASSLSSGREAEQFF; CDR3 DNA: TGTGCCAGCAGCTTAAGTAGCGGGAGGGAAGCTGAGCAGTTCTTC
J gene: TRBJ2-5; V gene: TRBV7-2; clone size: -; D gene: TRBD2; CDR3 protein: CASSLALAGGQETQYF; CDR3 DNA: TGTGCCAGCAGCTTAGCCCTAGCGGGAGGCCAAGAGACCCAGTACTTC
J gene: TRBJ2-7; V gene: TRBV29-1; clone size: -; D gene: -; CDR3 protein: CSVATGNRYEQYF; CDR3 DNA: TGCAGCGTTGCAACAGGGAATAGGTACGAGCAGTACTTC
J gene: TRBJ2-2; V gene: TRBV7-2; clone size: -; D gene: -; CDR3 protein: CASSGPSNTGELFF; CDR3 DNA: TGTGCCAGCAGCGGCCCCTCGAACACCGGGGAGCTGTTTTTT